Below are 17 T cell receptor beta chains sequenced from a single sample in a study of shared clonotypes between healthy human individuals. Some clones are missing from TCRdb's copy, which holds only in-frame ones; the method was immunoSEQ multiplex PCR. The repertoire holds over a million clones, with around 95% as singletons. What was sequenced was naive CD4+ T cells sorted from blood. Noted subset: CD45RA+ positively selected. Receptors were obtained from a man in his thirties or forties in good health.

The chain uses TRBV6-1 and TRBJ1-5; 8 bases fit TRBD1. The CDR3 extends over 15 amino acids. Germline CDR1 is MNHNS and CDR2 is SASEGT. The V segment lost 4 bases and the J segment 5 bases; nucleotides outside the gene matches: 7. The CDR3 bases are TGTGCCAGCAGTGTTAGGACAGGGCGAGATCAGCCCCAGCATTTT. Encoded protein: CASSVRTGRDQPQHF.

CDR3 protein: CASSSVDGAEAFF. In nucleotides, the CDR3 is TGTGCCAGCAGTTCCGTGGACGGGGCTGAAGCTTTCTTT. The chain is built from TRBV28 and TRBJ1-1; D is unresolved. The V end was cut by 4 bases, the J end by 6 bases, with 12 bases between. The CDR3 consists of 13 residues. Germline CDR1 is MDHEN and CDR2 is SYDVKM.

Concerning this clone: Other nucleotide sequences in the sample specify the same CDR3. The chain carries TRBV27 and TRBJ2-7, with D maybe TRBD2 (6 bases). The germline gives CDR1 MNHEY, CDR2 SMNVEV (reference sequence). This CDR3 has 14 amino acids. Trimming took 5 bases from V and 0 from J, leaving 11 bases between them. The CDR3 is CASSPRGLSYEQYF. The CDR3 coding sequence is TGTGCCAGCAGTCCTAGGGGACTCTCCTACGAGCAGTACTTC.

This chain uses TRBV13 with TRBJ2-7; no reliable D call. The CDR3 covers 12 residues. V lost 0 bases, J lost 3 bases, and 3 bases lay in between. In germline, CDR1 is PRHDT, CDR2 FYEKMQ (reference sequence). DNA of the CDR3: TGTGCCAGCAGCTTAGGGTTCTACGAGCAGTACTTC. Translation: CASSLGFYEQYF.

The chain uses TRBV5-1 and TRBJ2-5; D is undetermined. V was cut by 2 bases and J by 3 bases, with 11 bases left in between. In germline, CDR1 is SGHRS, CDR2 YFSETQ. This CDR3 region has 14 residues. The DNA for the CDR3 is TGCGCCAGCAGCTTCCTGACGGGCGAAGAGACCCAGTACTTC. Its translation is CASSFLTGEETQYF. Filled out from reference TRBV5-1 and TRBJ2-5, the complete variable domain reads KAGVTQTPRYLIKTRGQQVTLSCSPISGHRSVSWYQQTPGQGLQFLFEYFSETQRNKGNFPGRFSGRQFSNSRSEMNVSTLELGDSALYLCASSFLTGEETQYFGPGTRLLVL.

The chain is built from TRBV28 and TRBJ2-5; D uncertain. The germline V gene has CDR1 MDHEN and CDR2 SYDVKM. The CDR3 is 13 residues long. V shed 3 bases and J shed 5 bases, with 10 bases lying between them. The DNA of the CDR3 is TGTGCCAGCAGTTTTCCCCTCCCGGAGACCCAGTACTTC. It codes for CASSFPLPETQYF. Full variable domain (missing parts from reference TRBV28 and TRBJ2-5): DVKVTQSSRYLVKRTGEKVFLECVQDMDHENMFWYRQDPGLGLRLIYFSYDVKMKEKGDIPEGYSVSREKKERFSLILESASTNQTSMYLCASSFPLPETQYFGPGTRLLVL.

The chain is built from TRBV27 and TRBJ2-1; D may be TRBD1 (6 bases). Per germline, CDR1 MNHEY and CDR2 SMNVEV (reference sequence). Trimming stripped 3 bases from V and 6 bases from J, with 18 bases between. The CDR3 consists of 16 residues. CDR3 residues: CASSFDPRGSGNEQFF. CDR3 bases: TGTGCCAGCAGTTTTGACCCCAGGGGTTCAGGCAATGAGCAGTTCTTC.

DNA of the CDR3: TGCGCCAGCAGCTTGGAGGTGACAGGGGACTACGAGCAGTACTTC. This sequence encodes CASSLEVTGDYEQYF. This rearrangement joins TRBV5-1 to TRBJ2-7; TRBD1 agrees at 8 bases. With V trimmed by 0 bases and J by 3 bases, 5 bases remained unmatched. Germline loops: CDR1 SGHRS, CDR2 YFSETQ. The CDR3 runs 15 residues. The full variable domain, with the rest looked up from reference TRBV5-1 and TRBJ2-7, is KAGVTQTPRYLIKTRGQQVTLSCSPISGHRSVSWYQQTPGQGLQFLFEYFSETQRNKGNFPGRFSGRQFSNSRSEMNVSTLELGDSALYLCASSLEVTGDYEQYFGPGTRLTVT.

The chain recombines TRBV29-1 with TRBJ2-5, with 10 bases lining up with TRBD2. With 4 bases clipped from V and 7 bases from J, the junction kept 15 bases outside the gene matches. CDR1 and CDR2 from the germline V gene are SQVTM and ANQGSEA. The CDR3 loop spans 16 amino acids. CDR3 DNA sequence: TGCAGCGTTGTCCCCTTAGCGGGAGGTGGCGTGGGGACCCAGTACTTC. This translates into CSVVPLAGGGVGTQYF.

The chain combines TRBV4-3 with TRBJ2-2, with no clear D. Between the trimmed V and J ends, which lost 1 base and 6 bases, there was a span of 9 bases. This CDR3 region has 14 residues. Looked up from germline, CDR1 is LGHNA and CDR2 is YSLEER. The CDR3 DNA sequence: TGCGCCAGCAGCCAAGTTGACGTTGCCGGGGAGCTGTTTTTT. Amino acid sequence: CASSQVDVAGELFF.

This chain connects TRBV28 to TRBJ2-3; no firm D call. Germline loops: CDR1 MDHEN, CDR2 SYDVKM. The CDR3 consists of 12 residues. V was pared by 5 bases and J by 6 bases, with 9 bases between. The DNA of the CDR3 is TGTGCCAGCAGTAGAGTCGGGGATACGCAGTATTTT. This encodes CASSRVGDTQYF.

This clone was detected once. The chain uses TRBV18 and TRBJ1-2, with 8 nucleotides matching TRBD1. Germline-derived CDR1 and CDR2 are KGHSH and LQKENI. The CDR3 extends over 17 amino acids. V lost 0 bases and J lost 4; bases outside the gene matches: 10. The CDR3 spells CASSPPRGTGPSYGYTF. For the CDR3, the DNA is TGTGCCAGCTCACCACCCCGCGGGACAGGACCAAGCTATGGCTACACCTTC.

The J gene is TRBJ1-2, the V gene TRBV30; no reliable D call. The CDR3 is 17 amino acids. Germline-derived CDR1 and CDR2 are GTSNPN and SVGIG (reference sequence). Trimming cost V 0 bases and J 6 bases, with 23 bases left between them. The CDR3 sequence is CAWSVKSPGRPGDGYTF. CDR3 nucleotides: TGTGCCTGGAGTGTAAAATCGCCCGGCCGGCCAGGAGATGGCTACACCTTC.

The V call is TRBV6-5, the J call TRBJ2-3, with D possibly being TRBD2 (6 bases). This CDR3 is 15 amino acids long. Trimming removed 6 bases from V and 1 base from J, with 14 bases in between. Germline-derived CDR1 and CDR2 are MNHEY and SVGAGI. The DNA of the CDR3 is TGTGCCAGCAGCATAGAGCGGGTGCGCACAGATACGCAGTATTTT. Amino acids: CASSIERVRTDTQYF.

This clone was recorded once. This chain links TRBV4-1 with TRBJ2-3, with TRBD2 matching 7 bases. Germline lookup yields CDR1 MGHRA and CDR2 YSYEKL. This CDR3 comprises 16 residues. With V trimmed by 5 bases and J by 1 base, 9 bases remained unmatched. The DNA for the CDR3 is TGCGCCAGCAGCACTCGCGGGAGATCGGGCACAGATACGCAGTATTTT. This gives the protein CASSTRGRSGTDTQYF.

CDR3 nucleotides: TGTGCCAGCGCCCCTTTTAGTCCCGGGGGGGAGCAGTACTTC. Translating it yields CASAPFSPGGEQYF. The V gene is TRBV27, the J gene TRBJ2-7; 7 bases are shared with TRBD2. V shed 8 bases and J 7 bases; nucleotides not matched to a gene: 14. This CDR3 is built from 14 residues. Germline CDR1 reads MNHEY; CDR2 reads SMNVEV (reference sequence).

The chain joins TRBV28 to TRBJ1-1; D perhaps matches TRBD1 (5 bases). The CDR3 is 14 residues long. Trimming stripped 6 bases from V and 5 bases from J, with 16 bases between. Germline V gene lookup returns CDR1 MDHEN and CDR2 SYDVKM. CDR3 coding DNA: TGTGCCAGCAGACAGGAGGAGGCAAGGACTGAAGCTTTCTTT. This translates into CASRQEEARTEAFF.